This TCR beta chain appears in the sequencing data of a study of cytomegalovirus exposure and HLA in healthy donors. Whole-study findings and limits: Previous analysis showed most TCR beta V segments were productive about 87% or about 30% of the time.

Germline CDR1 reads SQVTM; CDR2 reads ANQGSEA. This CDR3 has 14 residues. V lost 4 bases to trimming and J lost 6 bases; unmatched junction nucleotides: 9. A note on this clone: Antigen specificity is unknown.

The PCR was carried out with 60 Vbeta primers and 13 Jbeta primers. In the authors' methods: About 11 million of the 80 million or so unique TCR beta chains counted in a later analysis were shared. The data were produced by immunoSEQ multiplex PCR, yet TCRdb's version contains in-frame clones alone and is incomplete. V and J calls and clone size are copied from that table; D and trimming were computed from the DNA. Of more than 150,000 clones in the sample, more than 70% were seen once. The rearrangement joins TRBV29-1 to TRBJ1-2; 9 bases line up with TRBD1. Sequenced: PBMCs. This TCR was sampled from a woman aged 40-49 years in good health and CMV-seropositive. For the CDR3, the DNA is TGCAGCGTTGGACAAGGGGACAGGGACCATGGCTACACCTTC. This translates into CSVGQGDRDHGYTF.